The 26 T cell receptor beta chains given below trace back to one sample, sequenced in a study of blood T cells in healthy people across ages. Next came a second PCR, run for 7 to 11 cycles, which used a sample-barcoded 5' primer along with a J-beta primer mix. From the 5' RACE reads, TCRdb called clonotypes with MiXCR, one entry per CDR3 protein. The sample holds approximately 1,000,000 distinct CDR3 sequences, around 43% seen once. Material: blood. These receptors all stem from an older woman in good health.

The rearrangement joins TRBV10-1 to TRBJ2-2, with 16 bases matching TRBD2. The V gene's germline CDR1 is WNHNN and CDR2 SYGVQD (reference sequence). The CDR3 is 19 residues long. The trim removed 4 bases at V and 1 base at J, leaving 6 bases unmatched. CDR3 in amino acids: CASSGGLAGGSRNTGELFF. The CDR3 DNA follows: TGCGCCAGCAGTGGGGGACTAGCGGGAGGGTCTCGGAACACCGGGGAGCTGTTTTTT.

The chain combines TRBV7-9 with TRBJ2-6, with D possibly matching TRBD1 (5 bases). Between the trimmed V and J ends, which lost 5 bases and 0 bases, there was a span of 14 bases. The CDR3 loop spans 17 amino acids. The V gene's germline CDR1 is SEHNR and CDR2 FQNEAQ (reference sequence). CDR3 sequence (DNA): TGTGCCAGCAGCCAAGTATGGGGCAGCTCTGGGGCCAACGTCCTGACTTTC. This sequence encodes CASSQVWGSSGANVLTF.

V usage is TRBV6-5 and J usage is TRBJ2-1, with 8 bases that match TRBD2. The CDR3 covers 16 residues. Germline V gene data show CDR1 as MNHEY and CDR2 as SVGAGI. Losses at the gene ends were 5 bases for V and 2 bases for J; bases not matched to a gene: 8. The CDR3: CASSTGTRGAYNEQFF. CDR3 DNA sequence: TGTGCCAGCAGTACTGGGACTAGAGGCGCCTACAATGAGCAGTTCTTC.

This clonotype was seen more than once but under ten times. CDR3 DNA sequence: TGTGCCAGCAGCTTATTGGTCGGGGGCTACACCTTC. As protein: CASSLLVGGYTF. The chain is built from TRBV7-2 and TRBJ1-2; D unclear. The CDR3 spans 12 residues. Germline assignment: CDR1 SGHTA and CDR2 FQGNSA. V was clipped by 2 bases and J by 8 bases, with 9 bases between them. The variable domain in full, completed from reference TRBV7-2 and TRBJ1-2, reads GAGVSQSPSNKVTEKGKDVELRCDPISGHTALYWYRQSLGQGLEFLIYFQGNSAPDKSGLPSDRFSAERTGGSVSTLTIQRTQQEDSAVYLCASSLLVGGYTFGSGTRLTVV.

J is TRBJ2-3 and V is TRBV4-2; 11 positions match TRBD2. Losses at the gene ends were 2 bases for V and 0 bases for J; bases not matched to a gene: 16. Germline assignment: CDR1 LGHNA and CDR2 YNFKEQ. The CDR3 consists of 21 residues. CDR3 region: CASSQFGLAGAGIPSTDTQYF. Here the CDR3 DNA reads TGTGCCAGCAGCCAATTCGGACTAGCGGGCGCGGGGATACCTAGCACAGATACGCAGTATTTT.

This clonotype turned up a few times. The V call is TRBV7-2, the J call TRBJ1-5; D is perhaps TRBD1 (5 bases). Trimming took off 4 bases at V and 3 bases at J, with 13 bases between the two ends. Germline V gene sequence: CDR1 SGHTA, CDR2 FQGNSA. This CDR3 spans 15 amino acids. In nucleotides, the CDR3 is TGTGCCAGCAGCTACGATGGGGGTAACAATCAGCCCCAGCATTTT. Protein: CASSYDGGNNQPQHF.

There are a few counts of this clonotype. This sequence joins TRBV6-1 and TRBJ2-5; TRBD2 aligns across 7 bases. Germline V gene data show CDR1 as MNHNS and CDR2 as SASEGT. The CDR3 covers 11 residues. J lost 5 bases, V lost 7 bases, and 1 base had no gene match. This CDR3 reads CASTGRETQYF. In DNA, the CDR3 is TGTGCCAGCACCGGGAGGGAGACCCAGTACTTC.

The rearrangement joins TRBV4-2 to TRBJ2-5; D is possibly TRBD2 (6 bases). The CDR3 is 18 amino acids. The V end lost 0 bases, the J end lost 4 bases, and 21 bases lay between the germline ends. Germline V gives CDR1 LGHNA, CDR2 YNFKEQ. The CDR3 is CASSQESPGTLPGETQYF. The CDR3 DNA sequence: TGTGCCAGCAGCCAAGAGTCGCCCGGGACTCTGCCGGGAGAGACCCAGTACTTC.

This chain links TRBV20-1 with TRBJ2-1; 7 nucleotides align to TRBD2. This CDR3 is 17 amino acids long. Germline loops: CDR1 DFQATT, CDR2 SNEGSKA (reference sequence). Trimming removed 6 bases from V and 2 bases from J; junction bases left unmatched: 16. The CDR3 sequence is CSADPSSGSWPYNEQFF. The CDR3 DNA is TGCAGTGCGGATCCCTCTAGCGGCAGTTGGCCCTACAATGAGCAGTTCTTC.

The rearrangement joins TRBV5-1 to TRBJ2-6; D not certain. CDR3 length equals 14 residues. Between the trimmed V and J ends, which lost 4 bases and 4 bases, there was a span of 9 bases. The germline V gene has CDR1 SGHRS and CDR2 YFSETQ. In DNA form, the CDR3 reads TGCGCCAGCAGCGAGGTAGGAGGGGCCAACGTCCTGACTTTC. Translated: CASSEVGGANVLTF. Complete variable domain (other parts from reference TRBV5-1 and TRBJ2-6): KAGVTQTPRYLIKTRGQQVTLSCSPISGHRSVSWYQQTPGQGLQFLFEYFSETQRNKGNFPGRFSGRQFSNSRSEMNVSTLELGDSALYLCASSEVGGANVLTFGAGSRLTVL.

V is TRBV12-3 or TRBV12-4 and J is TRBJ1-1; D possibly corresponds to TRBD1 (6 bases). V was clipped by 3 bases and J by 5 bases, with 19 bases between them. The CDR3 has 16 amino acids. The CDR3, as DNA: TGTGCCAGCAGTTTGCGGGGGGCCTCCCAGGGTACTGAAGCTTTCTTT. Its translation: CASSLRGASQGTEAFF.

In the case of this clonotype: A read error may explain this, as a much larger clone is one base away. The rearrangement uses TRBV5-1 and TRBJ2-1, with D perhaps being TRBD1 or TRBD2 (6 bases each). The CDR3 spans 16 residues. Looked up from germline, CDR1 is SGHRS and CDR2 is YFSETQ. V lost 4 bases to trimming and J lost 6 bases, with 20 bases between them. The CDR3 loop reads CASSPRWGARVNEQFF. CDR3 in DNA: TGCGCCAGCAGCCCCAGGTGGGGGGCTAGGGTCAATGAGCAGTTCTTC.

The V and J genes are TRBV10-3 and TRBJ1-5; TRBD1 is a possible D gene (6 bases). CDR1 and CDR2 from the germline V gene are ENHRY and SYGVKD. V was pared by 11 bases and J by 5 bases, with 19 bases between. This CDR3 has 14 residues. This CDR3 reads CAAGGHAFDQPQHF. The CDR3 nucleotides read TGTGCCGCCGGGGGCCATGCCTTCGATCAGCCCCAGCATTTT.

This rearrangement joins TRBV27 to TRBJ1-1; no definite D call. CDR1 MNHEY and CDR2 SMNVEV come from the germline V gene (reference sequence). V lost 4 bases and J lost 3, with 12 bases in between. The CDR3 is 14 residues long. The CDR3 bases are TGTGCCAGCAGTTCCCGCCCGGGATACACTGAAGCTTTCTTT. Translation: CASSSRPGYTEAFF.

This clonotype was seen more than once but under ten times. The rearrangement joins TRBV4-1 to TRBJ2-7, with no clear D. Germline values: CDR1 MGHRA, CDR2 YSYEKL. The V end was cut by 0 bases, the J end by 4 bases, with 7 bases between. CDR3 length: 13 residues. The CDR3 spells CASSQEDAYEQYF. The CDR3 nucleotides are TGCGCCAGCAGCCAAGAGGATGCGTACGAGCAGTACTTC.

DNA of the CDR3: TGCGCCAGCAGCTTGATCCGCGGCCTGAACACTGAAGCTTTCTTT. This codes for CASSLIRGLNTEAFF. The chain combines TRBV5-1 with TRBJ1-1, with unresolved D. The germline V gene has CDR1 SGHRS and CDR2 YFSETQ. This CDR3 has 15 amino acids. Trimming removed 1 base at V and 0 bases at J, with 10 bases between.

This rearrangement joins TRBV15 to TRBJ2-7; 7 bases line up with TRBD2. Germline CDR1 and CDR2: LNHNV and YYDKDF (reference sequence). V lost 5 bases to trimming and J lost 7 bases; unmatched junction nucleotides: 29. The CDR3 consists of 20 residues. The CDR3 nucleotides read TGTGCCACCAGCTCCGGTGGGAGGGACCCCCAAGTTGGTTGGCACAATGAGCAGTACTTC. It encodes CATSSGGRDPQVGWHNEQYF.

For the CDR3, the DNA is TGTGCCAGCAGTTACGAAATGGGAGGCTCACGCTACGAGCAGTACTTC. Protein product: CASSYEMGGSRYEQYF. This rearrangement joins TRBV6-2 or TRBV6-3 to TRBJ2-7; maybe TRBD2 (6 bases). Germline CDR1 reads MNHEY; CDR2 reads SVGEGT. The CDR3 loop spans 16 amino acids. The V end was cut by 2 bases, the J end by 3 bases, with 17 bases between.

In this sample, this clonotype turned up many times. The V gene is TRBV29-1, the J gene TRBJ2-5, with no clear D. The germline CDR1 and CDR2 sequences are SQVTM and ANQGSEA. The CDR3 runs to 11 residues. Trimming removed 5 bases at V and 6 bases at J, with 10 bases between. CDR3 DNA sequence: TGCAGCGTTCTTGTCGGAAAGACCCAGTACTTC. This sequence encodes CSVLVGKTQYF.

This clonotype was counted only a few times. The chain recombines TRBV6-5 with TRBJ2-1; 7 nucleotides line up with TRBD2. The CDR3 consists of 14 residues. With V trimmed by 6 bases and J by 3 bases, 5 bases remained unmatched. Germline CDR1 reads MNHEY; CDR2 reads SVGAGI. The CDR3 is CASSSSSGYNEQFF. The CDR3 DNA follows: TGTGCCAGCAGCTCCTCTAGCGGCTACAATGAGCAGTTCTTC.

The CDR3 DNA is TGTGCCAGCAGCCAAGATCGGACAGCTAACTATGGCTACACCTTC. Amino acids: CASSQDRTANYGYTF. The chain has TRBV4-2 and TRBJ1-2, with D possibly TRBD1 on 6 matching bases. Germline loops: CDR1 LGHNA, CDR2 YNFKEQ. V shed 0 bases and J shed 0 bases, with 8 bases lying between them. This CDR3 spans 15 amino acids.

This clonotype was observed at least ten times. The junction and the germline gene differ at one end; a read error may be behind it. The chain recombines TRBV5-1 with TRBJ2-5; D gene uncertain. CDR3 length equals 13 residues. CDR1 and CDR2 from the germline V gene are SGHRS and YFSETQ. In DNA, the CDR3 is TGTGCCAGCAGCTTAACGGACCAAGAGACCCAGTACTTC. It translates to CASSLTDQETQYF.

The chain has TRBV12-3 or TRBV12-4 and TRBJ2-5, with 13 bases matching TRBD2. V trimming: 6 bases; J trimming: 6 bases; junction bases outside the gene matches: 10. The CDR3 extends over 16 amino acids. CDR3 nucleotides: TGTGCCAGCAGCACCCAGACTAGCGGGAGGTTCAAGACCCAGTACTTC. It encodes CASSTQTSGRFKTQYF.

This chain joins TRBV2 and TRBJ2-2; 8 nucleotides align to TRBD1. The CDR3 is 14 residues long. V dropped 6 bases and J dropped 4; count of bases not matched to a gene: 4. Germline V gives CDR1 SNHLY, CDR2 FYNNEI. CDR3 protein: CASRRTGITGELFF. The CDR3 DNA reads as TGTGCCAGCAGGAGGACAGGGATCACCGGGGAGCTGTTTTTT.

The chain employs TRBV27 and TRBJ2-3; D may be TRBD2 (5 bases). This CDR3 contains 15 residues. V gave up 5 bases and J gave up 2 bases, with 14 bases separating them. CDR1 MNHEY and CDR2 SMNVEV come from the germline V gene (reference sequence). The CDR3 loop is CASSTNGLHTDTQYF. The CDR3 DNA sequence: TGTGCCAGCAGTACCAATGGACTGCACACAGATACGCAGTATTTT.

The CDR3: CASSTGTGSTYEQYF. CDR3 in DNA: TGCGCCAGCAGCACAGGGACAGGGTCAACCTACGAGCAGTACTTC. The V and J genes are TRBV5-1 and TRBJ2-7, with 9 bases that match TRBD1. The germline CDR1 and CDR2 sequences are SGHRS and YFSETQ. This CDR3 has 15 residues. J was trimmed by 2 bases and V by 4 bases; bases with no gene match: 7.